These 21 T cell receptor beta chains came from one sample sequenced in a study of T cell responses to AZD1222 COVID-19 vaccine. Repertoires were generated with immunoSEQ multiplex PCR, while TCRdb's copy carries only in-frame clones and drops some. Altogether roughly 150,000 clones are present, 80% to 90% being singletons, with the ten largest covering more than 7%. Sequencing used peripheral blood, obtained on day 0 of AZD1222 vaccination. Every receptor here comes from an adult in good health.

V is TRBV7-2 and J is TRBJ2-5; TRBD2 matches at 7 bases. In germline, CDR1 is SGHTA, CDR2 FQGNSA. The CDR3 consists of 14 residues. After removal of 5 bases from V and 5 bases from J, the junction contained 8 bases not matched to a gene. In nucleotides, the CDR3 is TGTGCCAGCAGCCCGTTGACTAGCATCGAGACCCAGTACTTC. It specifies CASSPLTSIETQYF.

The chain joins TRBV7-9 to TRBJ2-5, with 9 bases identical to TRBD1. The CDR3 is made up of 13 amino acids. Trimming removed 5 bases from V and 4 bases from J; junction bases left unmatched: 2. Per the germline V gene, CDR1 is SEHNR and CDR2 is FQNEAQ (reference sequence). The CDR3 sequence is CASSDRGIETQYF. CDR3 in DNA: TGTGCCAGCAGCGACAGGGGGATAGAGACCCAGTACTTC.

CDR3 amino acids: CASSQEGLAGYYEQYF. The DNA for the CDR3 is TGCGCCAGCAGCCAAGAAGGTCTAGCGGGATACTACGAGCAGTACTTC. This chain uses TRBV4-1 with TRBJ2-7; 9 bases align to TRBD2. In germline, CDR1 is MGHRA, CDR2 YSYEKL. The CDR3 is 16 amino acids. With 0 bases clipped from V and 3 bases from J, the junction kept 6 bases outside the gene matches.

V is TRBV12-3 or TRBV12-4 and J is TRBJ1-1; D gene unclear. The germline V and J ends were trimmed by 2 bases and 4 bases, with 5 bases remaining between them. CDR3 length equals 12 residues. This CDR3 reads CASSLRVTEAFF. DNA for the CDR3: TGTGCCAGCAGTTTAAGGGTCACTGAAGCTTTCTTT.

The chain employs TRBV10-2 and TRBJ1-1; no firm D call. With 0 bases removed from V and 1 base from J, the gap between germline ends came to 6 bases. This CDR3 has 14 residues. CDR1 WSHSY and CDR2 SAAADI come from the germline V gene. This chain's CDR3 is CASSESTGNTEAFF. The CDR3 nucleotides are TGCGCCAGCAGTGAGTCGACTGGGAACACTGAAGCTTTCTTT.

This clone was observed once. The chain recombines TRBV6-6 with TRBJ2-5; D is perhaps TRBD2 (7 bases). CDR1 and CDR2 from the germline V gene are MNHNY and SVGAGI (reference sequence). V was trimmed by 6 bases and J by 4 bases, leaving 18 bases between them. The CDR3 length is 15 residues. CDR3 loop: CASRIPGGRLETQYF. The CDR3 DNA reads TGTGCCAGCAGGATTCCCGGGGGGCGCCTAGAGACCCAGTACTTC.

The chain uses TRBV5-1 and TRBJ2-7; 7 bases are a match to TRBD1. The V gene's germline CDR1 is SGHRS and CDR2 YFSETQ. The ends lost 2 bases at V and 7 bases at J; junction bases unmatched: 12. The CDR3 sequence is 15 residues long. In DNA, the CDR3 is TGCGCCAGCAGCTTAGGATCGACAGGGCTCGGGGAGCAGTACTTC. Translated, it gives CASSLGSTGLGEQYF.

J is TRBJ2-1 and V is TRBV6-5; TRBD1 might be the D (6 bases). The CDR3 is 15 residues long. Germline values: CDR1 MNHEY, CDR2 SVGAGI. V gave up 9 bases and J gave up 0 bases, with 15 bases separating them. CDR3 residues: CARSTGPSSYNEQFF. The DNA of the CDR3 is TGTGCCAGATCGACAGGACCGAGCTCCTACAATGAGCAGTTCTTC.

This chain uses TRBV28 with TRBJ2-7, with D uncertain. V shed 8 bases and J shed 5 bases, with 10 bases lying between them. The CDR3 spans 11 residues. Germline lookup yields CDR1 MDHEN and CDR2 SYDVKM. The CDR3 is CASGRMHEQYF. The DNA of the CDR3 is TGTGCCAGCGGAAGGATGCACGAGCAGTACTTC.

The chain carries TRBV28 and TRBJ1-1; TRBD1 matches 10 bases. V was pared by 3 bases and J by 0 bases, with 7 bases of the junction left unmatched. Germline lookup yields CDR1 MDHEN and CDR2 SYDVKM. The CDR3 is 17 residues long. CDR3 in DNA: TGTGCCAGCAGTTTGACAGGGGGCACAGGAATGAACACTGAAGCTTTCTTT. Translated, it gives CASSLTGGTGMNTEAFF.

The V gene is TRBV30, the J gene TRBJ2-3, with 7 bases identical to TRBD2. Germline lookup yields CDR1 GTSNPN and CDR2 SVGIG (reference sequence). This CDR3 is 15 amino acids long. Trimming removed 0 bases from V and 6 bases from J; junction bases left unmatched: 9. The CDR3 DNA is TGTGCCTGGAGTGTAGGTGGGAGGGCCCAGGATACGCAGTATTTT. Residues: CAWSVGGRAQDTQYF.

This clone has just a few counts. This sequence joins TRBV6-1 and TRBJ2-7; 8 nucleotides line up with TRBD1. The germline V gene encodes CDR1 MNHNS and CDR2 SASEGT. With 1 base clipped from V and 4 bases from J, the junction kept 6 bases outside the gene matches. The CDR3 consists of 15 residues. The CDR3 here is CASSEVGGQGYEQYF. The CDR3 DNA follows: TGTGCCAGCAGTGAAGTGGGAGGACAGGGTTACGAGCAGTACTTC.

This clone has a handful of counts. The chain links TRBV19 to TRBJ1-1; TRBD1 agrees at 7 bases. The CDR3 is 15 residues long. The junction had 9 bases not matched to a gene; V was cut back by 6 bases and J by 2 bases. The germline gives CDR1 LNHDA, CDR2 SQIVND (reference sequence). The CDR3 sequence: CASSPTAGGNTEAFF. DNA of the CDR3: TGTGCCAGTAGCCCGACCGCAGGGGGTAACACTGAAGCTTTCTTT.

This clone was seen a few times. The genes are TRBV19 and TRBJ2-6, with 11 positions matching TRBD1. CDR1 is LNHDA and CDR2 is SQIVND in the germline V gene (reference sequence). J lost 0 bases, V lost 5 bases, and 6 bases had no gene match. CDR3 size: 18 residues. CDR3 nucleotide sequence: TGTGCCAGTAGTGACGGACAGGGGGCATTCTCTGGGGCCAACGTCCTGACTTTC. Amino acids: CASSDGQGAFSGANVLTF.

The J gene is TRBJ1-4, the V gene TRBV19; maybe TRBD1 (6 bases). The length of the CDR3 is 13 residues. Germline CDR1 is LNHDA and CDR2 is SQIVND (reference sequence). V was shortened by 4 bases and J by 10 bases, with 13 bases between the two germline ends. In DNA, the CDR3 is TGTGCCAGTAGTACGAATGGGGACACAAAACTGTTTTTT. Translation gives CASSTNGDTKLFF. The full variable domain, in which reference TRBV19 and TRBJ1-4 provide the parts outside the CDR3, is DGGITQSPKYLFRKEGQNVTLSCEQNLNHDAMYWYRQDPGQGLRLIYYSQIVNDFQKGDIAEGYSVSREKKESFPLTVTSAQKNPTAFYLCASSTNGDTKLFFGSGTQLSVL.

V and J are TRBV6-1 and TRBJ2-1, with 9 bases matching TRBD1. J gave up 12 bases and V 2 bases, and 5 bases lay outside the gene matches. The length of the CDR3 is 13 residues. Germline CDR1 and CDR2: MNHNS and SASEGT. The CDR3, as DNA: TGTGCCAGCAGTGAAACGGCGGACAGGGGGCAGTTCTTC. Translated, it gives CASSETADRGQFF.

The chain recombines TRBV6-5 with TRBJ1-5; D is ambiguous. Trimming removed 7 bases at V and 0 bases at J, with 13 bases between. Germline assignment: CDR1 MNHEY and CDR2 SVGAGI. This CDR3 comprises 15 residues. In DNA, the CDR3 is TGTGCCAGCACCCCAGCCGTAGGTAGCAATCAGCCCCAGCATTTT. Translating gives CASTPAVGSNQPQHF.

V and J are TRBV3-1 (or the pseudogene TRBV3-2) and TRBJ2-1; 12 bases map to TRBD2. The germline gives CDR1 LGHDT, CDR2 YNNKEL (reference sequence). V gave up 7 bases and J gave up 7 bases; unmatched junction bases: 8. The CDR3 runs to 15 residues. The CDR3 DNA follows: TGTGCCAGCAACGCCATGGGGACTAGCGGGAATGAGCAGTTCTTC. Its protein product is CASNAMGTSGNEQFF.

The CDR3 protein is CASSSQYYGYTF. The CDR3, as DNA: TGTGCCAGCAGTTCCCAATACTATGGCTACACCTTC. This chain connects TRBV27 to TRBJ1-2; D remains unclear. CDR1 is MNHEY, CDR2 SMNVEV, per germline (reference sequence). The V end was cut by 4 bases, the J end by 3 bases, with 6 bases between. This CDR3 is 12 amino acids long.

This clone showed up just once. This chain connects TRBV7-9 to TRBJ1-5, with a tentative D call TRBD1 (5 bases). CDR3 length equals 15 residues. The V and J ends lost 5 bases and 3 bases respectively, with 14 bases between them. Germline V gene lookup returns CDR1 SEHNR and CDR2 FQNEAQ (reference sequence). For the CDR3, the DNA is TGTGCCAGCAGCCGAGAGACAGAGCCCAATCAGCCCCAGCATTTT. This gives the protein CASSRETEPNQPQHF.

V and J are TRBV5-6 and TRBJ1-1, with D perhaps matching TRBD1 (5 bases). Trimming cost V 4 bases and J 6 bases, with 10 bases left between them. The CDR3 is made up of 12 amino acids. Germline V gene data show CDR1 as SGHDT and CDR2 as YYEEEE. As DNA, the CDR3 is TGTGCCAGCAGCGGGGCCGGGGCTGAAGCTTTCTTT. Its protein is CASSGAGAEAFF.